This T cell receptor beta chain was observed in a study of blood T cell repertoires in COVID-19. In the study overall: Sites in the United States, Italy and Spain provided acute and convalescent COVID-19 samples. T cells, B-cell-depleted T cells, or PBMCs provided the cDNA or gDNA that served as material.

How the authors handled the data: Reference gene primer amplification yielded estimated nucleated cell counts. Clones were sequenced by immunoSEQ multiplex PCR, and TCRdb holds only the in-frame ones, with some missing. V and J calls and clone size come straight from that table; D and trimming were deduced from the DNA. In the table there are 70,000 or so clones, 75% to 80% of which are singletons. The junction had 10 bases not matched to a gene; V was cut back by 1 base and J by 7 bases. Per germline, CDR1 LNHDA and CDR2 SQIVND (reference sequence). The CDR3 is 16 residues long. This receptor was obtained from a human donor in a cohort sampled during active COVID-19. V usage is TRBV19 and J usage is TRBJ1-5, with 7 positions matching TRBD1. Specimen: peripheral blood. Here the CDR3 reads CASSIAPGQLPQPQHF. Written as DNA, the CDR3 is TGTGCCAGTAGTATAGCCCCGGGACAGCTCCCCCAGCCCCAGCATTTT. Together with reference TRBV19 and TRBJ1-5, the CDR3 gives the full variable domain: DGGITQSPKYLFRKEGQNVTLSCEQNLNHDAMYWYRQDPGQGLRLIYYSQIVNDFQKGDIAEGYSVSREKKESFPLTVTSAQKNPTAFYLCASSIAPGQLPQPQHFGDGTRLSIL.